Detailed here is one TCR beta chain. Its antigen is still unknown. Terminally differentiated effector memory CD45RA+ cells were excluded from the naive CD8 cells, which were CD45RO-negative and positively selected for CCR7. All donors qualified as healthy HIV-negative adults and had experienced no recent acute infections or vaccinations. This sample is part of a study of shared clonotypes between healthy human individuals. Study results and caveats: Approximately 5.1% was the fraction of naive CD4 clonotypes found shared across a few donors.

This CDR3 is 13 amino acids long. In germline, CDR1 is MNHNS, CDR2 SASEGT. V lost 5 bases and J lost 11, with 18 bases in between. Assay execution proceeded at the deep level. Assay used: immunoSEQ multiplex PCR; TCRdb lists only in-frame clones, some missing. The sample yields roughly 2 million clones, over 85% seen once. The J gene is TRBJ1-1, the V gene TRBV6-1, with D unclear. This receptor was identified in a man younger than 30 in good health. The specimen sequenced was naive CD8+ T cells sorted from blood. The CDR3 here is CASSTRTPFRAFF. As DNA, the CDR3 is TGTGCCAGCAGTACCCGGACCCCGTTCCGGGCTTTCTTT.